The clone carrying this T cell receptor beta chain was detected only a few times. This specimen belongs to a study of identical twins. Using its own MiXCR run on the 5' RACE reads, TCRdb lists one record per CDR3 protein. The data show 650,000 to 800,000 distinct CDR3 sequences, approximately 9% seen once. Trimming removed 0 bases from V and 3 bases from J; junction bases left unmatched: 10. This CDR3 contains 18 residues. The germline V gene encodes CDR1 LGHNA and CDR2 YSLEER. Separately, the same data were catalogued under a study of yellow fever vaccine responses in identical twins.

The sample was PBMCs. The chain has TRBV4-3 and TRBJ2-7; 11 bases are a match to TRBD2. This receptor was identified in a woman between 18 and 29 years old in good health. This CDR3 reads CASSQDLITTSGSYEQYF. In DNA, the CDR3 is TGCGCCAGCAGCCAAGACCTCATTACCACTAGCGGGAGCTACGAGCAGTACTTC.